This is a list of T cell receptor beta chains from one sample in a study of radiation and T cells in renal cell carcinoma. The method was immunoSEQ multiplex PCR; TCRdb's version includes in-frame clones alone and lacks a portion of them. The sample contains 150,000 to 190,000 clones, over 80% of which appear only once. Sequences were derived from blood, sampled from a patient whose treatment included radiotherapy and nephrectomy. These receptors were obtained from a woman aged 50 to 60 with renal cell carcinoma. Each CDR3 is given with its conserved first and last residue. The order of the fields is CDR3 DNA, CDR3 protein, clone size, D gene, V gene, J gene. A D gene is named only where the DNA matches it firmly. A clone size is listed for some rows: how often the clone was seen (once, few, many), or a class if it is expanded.

DNA: TGTGCCAGCAGCTCGCGACTAGCGGGGGGGCCCGGGGAGCTGTTTTTT; CDR3: CASSSRLAGGPGELFF; size: .; D: TRBD2; V: TRBV7-9; J: TRBJ2-2
DNA: TGTGCCAGCAGCCCCTCCGGGAGGATGGATGAAAAACTGTTTTTT; CDR3: CASSPSGRMDEKLFF; size: .; D: .; V: TRBV5-5; J: TRBJ1-4
DNA: TGCGCCAGCAGCTTGGACAGGAACTATGGCTACACCTTC; CDR3: CASSLDRNYGYTF; size: .; D: .; V: TRBV5-1; J: TRBJ1-2
DNA: TGTGCCAGCAGTTACTCAGTTGATCAGCCCCAGCATTTT; CDR3: CASSYSVDQPQHF; size: .; D: .; V: TRBV6-5; J: TRBJ1-5
DNA: TGTGCCAGCTCACCCACATTTGGGGACAGTGAAGCTTTCTTT; CDR3: CASSPTFGDSEAFF; size: .; D: TRBD1; V: TRBV18; J: TRBJ1-1
DNA: TGTGCCAGCGCGGGACAGACGCAAGAGACCCAGTACTTC; CDR3: CASAGQTQETQYF; size: once; D: .; V: TRBV19; J: TRBJ2-5
DNA: TGTGCCAGCAGCCCGGACCCCGGGGCGGGAGGCTACACCTTC; CDR3: CASSPDPGAGGYTF; size: .; D: .; V: TRBV5-4; J: TRBJ1-2
DNA: TGTGCCAGCAGTGAAGCGGGGGGGCCTAATCAGCCCCAGCATTTT; CDR3: CASSEAGGPNQPQHF; size: .; D: .; V: TRBV6-1; J: TRBJ1-5
DNA: TGCAGCGTCCGATTGACAGGAGATACGCAGTATTTT; CDR3: CSVRLTGDTQYF; size: .; D: .; V: TRBV29-1; J: TRBJ2-3
DNA: TGCAGCGTTGAATCAGGCGAGACCCGGTACTTC; CDR3: CSVESGETRYF; size: .; D: .; V: TRBV29-1; J: TRBJ2-4
DNA: TGTGCCAGCAGCGTAGATGCCTATGGCTACACCTTC; CDR3: CASSVDAYGYTF; size: .; D: .; V: TRBV9; J: TRBJ1-2
DNA: TGTGCCAGCAGTGAACAGCGGGGGGTTCCTAAAGAGACCCAGTACTTC; CDR3: CASSEQRGVPKETQYF; size: .; D: TRBD2; V: TRBV2; J: TRBJ2-5
DNA: TGTGCCAGCAGAAGGGACGGGAACACTGAAGCTTTCTTT; CDR3: CASRRDGNTEAFF; size: .; D: .; V: TRBV6-5; J: TRBJ1-1
DNA: TGTGCCAGCAGTGAAGCTTTGGCAGCTGGGGCCAACGTCCTGACTTTC; CDR3: CASSEALAAGANVLTF; size: .; D: .; V: TRBV6-1; J: TRBJ2-6
DNA: TGTGCCAGTAGTATAGGATCCGGCTACACCTTC; CDR3: CASSIGSGYTF; size: once; D: .; V: TRBV19; J: TRBJ1-2
DNA: TGTGCCACCCTGGAAGCTAACCAAGAGACCCAGTACTTC; CDR3: CATLEANQETQYF; size: .; D: .; V: TRBV10-3; J: TRBJ2-5
DNA: TGTGCCAGCAGCTTCACGACCAATCGAGGTAATCAGCCCCAGCATTTT; CDR3: CASSFTTNRGNQPQHF; size: .; D: .; V: TRBV7-2; J: TRBJ1-5
DNA: TGTGCCAGCAGTGATCCAATTCGGACAGGGAAGTCACCCCTCCACTTT; CDR3: CASSDPIRTGKSPLHF; size: .; D: TRBD1; V: TRBV6-1; J: TRBJ1-6
DNA: TGTGCCAGCAGCCAAGACGTTCTTGGTCCGGTGAACACTGAAGCTTTCTTT; CDR3: CASSQDVLGPVNTEAFF; size: .; D: .; V: TRBV4-2; J: TRBJ1-1
DNA: TGTGCCAGCTCACCACAAAGCGGGGGCATGTTCACTGAAGCTTTCTTT; CDR3: CASSPQSGGMFTEAFF; size: few; D: .; V: TRBV18; J: TRBJ1-1
DNA: TGTGCCAGCATCACCGGGACAGGGCCCTACAATGAGCAGTTCTTC; CDR3: CASITGTGPYNEQFF; size: .; D: TRBD1; V: TRBV5-6; J: TRBJ2-1
DNA: TGTGCCAGCAGTATTCGGACTATACAAGAGACCCAGTACTTC; CDR3: CASSIRTIQETQYF; size: .; D: .; V: TRBV2; J: TRBJ2-5